This T cell receptor (beta chain) was identified in a study of early T cells in non-severe SARS-CoV-2 infection. This clonotype was counted many times. Individual cDNA molecules received unique molecular identifiers. A single record per CDR3 protein comes from TCRdb applying MiXCR to the 5' RACE reads. The repertoire holds 65,000 to 80,000 distinct CDR3 sequences, with roughly 12% as singletons. The sample consisted of whole blood. The receptor's source is an adult who was a healthcare worker with PCR-confirmed SARS-CoV-2 infection or an uninfected control (not recorded which).

The CDR3 DNA sequence: TGTGCCAGCGAAGAATCGAGAAACACCATATATTTT. As protein: CASEESRNTIYF. This chain connects TRBV25-1 to TRBJ1-3; D unresolved. This CDR3 comprises 12 residues. V gave up 8 bases and J gave up 5 bases, with 10 bases separating them. Germline-derived CDR1 and CDR2 are MGHDK and SYGVNS.